The 15 T cell receptor beta chains reported below all come from one sample, sequenced in a study of ipilimumab plus nivolumab after autologous stem cell transplantation. This table comes from immunoSEQ multiplex PCR, and its TCRdb copy is limited to in-frame clones, with some not included. The table records 9,500 to 15,000 clones, about 70% of them present only once. This sample comprised PBMCs, obtained in a trial of ipilimumab plus nivolumab as post-transplant consolidation. These TCRs come from a male donor with multiple myeloma.

This clone is deemed large. V and J are TRBV18 and TRBJ2-5; D remains ambiguous. Trimming took off 4 bases at V and 0 bases at J, with 3 bases between the two ends. CDR1 and CDR2 (germline): KGHSH, LQKENI. The length of the CDR3 is 12 residues. The CDR3 DNA is TGTGCCAGCTCACGTGACCAAGAGACCCAGTACTTC. This gives the protein CASSRDQETQYF. Full variable domain (outside the CDR3, taken from reference TRBV18 and TRBJ2-5): NAGVMQNPRHLVRRRGQEARLRCSPMKGHSHVYWYRQLPEEGLKFMVYLQKENIIDESGMPKERFSAEFPKEGPSILRIQQVVRGDSAAYFCASSRDQETQYFGPGTRLLVL.

The chain has TRBV6-1 and TRBJ2-7; tentatively, D is TRBD1 (6 bases). The V end lost 3 bases, the J end lost 3 bases, and 12 bases lay between the germline ends. CDR3 length: 14 amino acids. Germline assignment: CDR1 MNHNS and CDR2 SASEGT. The CDR3 DNA reads TGTGCCAGCAGTGAGGCAGGGGAAGGCTACGAGCAGTACTTC. Its translation is CASSEAGEGYEQYF.

This chain uses TRBV19 with TRBJ1-2; TRBD1 matches 7 bases. CDR3 length: 15 amino acids. CDR1 and CDR2 from the germline V gene are LNHDA and SQIVND (reference sequence). After removal of 5 bases from V and 6 bases from J, the junction contained 12 bases not matched to a gene. The CDR3 reads CASSPSNRGIDGYTF. The CDR3 DNA follows: TGTGCCAGTAGTCCATCCAACAGGGGAATCGATGGCTACACCTTC.

The V call is TRBV19, the J call TRBJ2-7, with unresolved D. V was shortened by 6 bases and J by 2 bases, with 14 bases between the two germline ends. CDR1 and CDR2 from the germline V gene are LNHDA and SQIVND (reference sequence). This CDR3 region has 14 residues. The CDR3 bases are TGTGCCAGTAGCGGGTCAGAATCACCCTACGAGCAGTACTTC. Translation gives CASSGSESPYEQYF.

V is TRBV7-9 and J is TRBJ2-5; the match to TRBD2 covers 9 bases. The CDR3 consists of 17 residues. Per the germline V gene, CDR1 is SEHNR and CDR2 is FQNEAQ (reference sequence). V lost 5 bases to trimming and J lost 5 bases; unmatched junction nucleotides: 15. The CDR3 coding sequence is TGTGCCAGCAGCCGTATAGGGACTAGCCGTCTCGGGGAGACCCAGTACTTC. This translates into CASSRIGTSRLGETQYF.

The CDR3 DNA reads TGCGCCAGCAGCCTGTGGGGATCGAGGCAGTCGAACACTGAAGCTTTCTTT. This gives the protein CASSLWGSRQSNTEAFF. The chain uses TRBV5-1 and TRBJ1-1; no clear D gene. Germline V gene lookup returns CDR1 SGHRS and CDR2 YFSETQ. V was cut by 4 bases and J by 1 base, with 20 bases left in between. The CDR3 covers 17 residues.

The V gene is TRBV7-9, the J gene TRBJ2-2, with TRBD1 as a possible D gene (5 bases). Germline V lookup: CDR1 SEHNR, CDR2 FQNEAQ (reference sequence). This CDR3 is 15 amino acids long. Deletions cut 4 bases from V and 3 bases from J, with 12 bases between. The CDR3 bases are TGTGCCAGCAGCTCCGGACAAAGTTACACCGGGGAGCTGTTTTTT. Amino acids: CASSSGQSYTGELFF.

The chain's CDR3 is CASGLVLGNEIEQFF. CDR3 in DNA: TGTGCTAGTGGTTTGGTCCTCGGGAATGAGATTGAGCAGTTCTTC. J is TRBJ2-1 and V is TRBV12-5; a weak D match, TRBD2 (5 bases). Germline V gives CDR1 LGHNT, CDR2 FRNRAP. CDR3 length equals 15 residues. Deletions cut 0 bases from V and 9 bases from J, with 15 bases between.

This clone was picked up a small number of times. The chain employs TRBV30 and TRBJ2-7; 7 bases map to TRBD1. This CDR3 is built from 15 residues. In germline, CDR1 is GTSNPN, CDR2 SVGIG (reference sequence). J lost 4 bases, V lost 3 bases, and 12 bases had no gene match. The CDR3 protein is CAWRLGAGGLYEQYF. CDR3 nucleotides: TGTGCCTGGAGACTCGGGGCAGGGGGTTTGTACGAGCAGTACTTC.

The chain recombines TRBV6-5 with TRBJ2-1; TRBD1 matches at 9 bases. The germline V gene encodes CDR1 MNHEY and CDR2 SVGAGI. The V segment lost 2 bases and the J segment 2 bases; nucleotides outside the gene matches: 1. This CDR3 contains 15 residues. Here the CDR3 DNA reads TGTGCCAGCAGTTACGGACAGGGGACCTACAATGAGCAGTTCTTC. The encoded protein is CASSYGQGTYNEQFF.

The chain has TRBV10-2 and TRBJ2-7, with 10 nucleotides matching TRBD1. V lost 7 bases, J lost 3 bases, and 3 bases stayed unmatched. CDR1 is WSHSY and CDR2 is SAAADI in the germline V gene. CDR3 length: 13 amino acids. CDR3 bases: TGCGCCAGCAAAAGGACAGGGGGCTACGAGCAGTACTTC. Its translation is CASKRTGGYEQYF.

This sequence joins TRBV5-1 and TRBJ1-1; the D is unclear. Trimming removed 0 bases from V and 10 bases from J, with 19 bases in between. Germline values: CDR1 SGHRS, CDR2 YFSETQ. CDR3 size: 15 residues. The CDR3 DNA reads TGCGCCAGCAGCTTGGTGGCGGGGAATAGAGAGGGAGCTTTCTTT. Translated: CASSLVAGNREGAFF.

This chain uses TRBV2 with TRBJ1-2; D possibly corresponds to TRBD1 (5 bases). Germline V gene data show CDR1 as SNHLY and CDR2 as FYNNEI. The CDR3 is made up of 12 amino acids. V was shortened by 7 bases and J by 4 bases, with 10 bases between the two germline ends. CDR3 nucleotides: TGTGCCAGCACGGCCGGGGGCTATGGCTACACCTTC. This gives the protein CASTAGGYGYTF.

This clone occurred once. This chain connects TRBV30 to TRBJ2-7; D unclear. Germline CDR1 reads GTSNPN; CDR2 reads SVGIG (reference sequence). The CDR3 extends over 13 amino acids. V dropped 0 bases and J dropped 2 bases, with 8 bases sitting between them. CDR3 nucleotides: TGTGCCTGGAGTGTTAGGGTTACCTACGAGCAGTACTTC. Protein product: CAWSVRVTYEQYF. The full variable domain, with the rest looked up from reference TRBV30 and TRBJ2-7, is SQTIHQWPATLVQPVGSPLSLECTVEGTSNPNLYWYRQAAGRGLQLLFYSVGIGQISSEVPQNLSASRPQDRQFILSSKKLLLSDSGFYLCAWSVRVTYEQYFGPGTRLTVT.

This clone was picked up a small number of times. V gene TRBV7-2 combines with J gene TRBJ1-2, with TRBD1 matching 7 bases. Germline V gene lookup returns CDR1 SGHTA and CDR2 FQGNSA. The CDR3 consists of 13 residues. The V segment lost 1 base and the J segment 5 bases; nucleotides outside the gene matches: 1. This chain's CDR3 is CASSLEGQYGYTF. The CDR3 DNA reads TGTGCCAGCAGCTTAGAGGGACAGTATGGCTACACCTTC.